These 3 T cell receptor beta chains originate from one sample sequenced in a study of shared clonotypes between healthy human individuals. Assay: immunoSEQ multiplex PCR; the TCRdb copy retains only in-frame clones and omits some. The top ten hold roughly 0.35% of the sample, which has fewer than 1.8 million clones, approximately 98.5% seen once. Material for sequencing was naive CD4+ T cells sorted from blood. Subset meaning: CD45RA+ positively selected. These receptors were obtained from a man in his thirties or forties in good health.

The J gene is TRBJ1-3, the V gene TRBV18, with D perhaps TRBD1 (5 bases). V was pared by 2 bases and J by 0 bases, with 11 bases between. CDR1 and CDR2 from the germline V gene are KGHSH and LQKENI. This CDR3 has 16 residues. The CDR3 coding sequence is TGTGCCAGCTCACCAGGGACCAGGGCCTCTGGAAACACCATATATTTT. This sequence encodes CASSPGTRASGNTIYF.

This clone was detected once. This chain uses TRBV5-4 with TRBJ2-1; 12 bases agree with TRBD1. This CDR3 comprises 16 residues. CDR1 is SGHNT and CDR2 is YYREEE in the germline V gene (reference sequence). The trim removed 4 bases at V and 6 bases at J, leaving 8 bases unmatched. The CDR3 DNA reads TGTGCCAGCAGCCCAACCGGGACAGGGGGCGGCAATGAGCAGTTCTTC. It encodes CASSPTGTGGGNEQFF.

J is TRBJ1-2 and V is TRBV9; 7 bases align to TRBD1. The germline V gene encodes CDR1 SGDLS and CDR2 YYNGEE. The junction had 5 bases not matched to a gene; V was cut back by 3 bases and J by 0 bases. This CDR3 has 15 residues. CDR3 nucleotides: TGTGCCAGCAGCGCAACAGGGGCTTCTAACTATGGCTACACCTTC. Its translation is CASSATGASNYGYTF.